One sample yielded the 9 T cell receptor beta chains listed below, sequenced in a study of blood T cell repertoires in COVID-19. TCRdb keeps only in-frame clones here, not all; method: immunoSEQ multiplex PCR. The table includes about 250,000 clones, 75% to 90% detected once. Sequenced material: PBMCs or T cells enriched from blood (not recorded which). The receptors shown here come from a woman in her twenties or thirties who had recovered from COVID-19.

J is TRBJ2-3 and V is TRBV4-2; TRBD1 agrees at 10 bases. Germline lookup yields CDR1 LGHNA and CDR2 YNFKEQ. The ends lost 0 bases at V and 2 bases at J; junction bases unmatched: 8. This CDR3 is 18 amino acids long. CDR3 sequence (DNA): TGTGCCAGCAGCCAAGATCGTAGGACAGGGGGTAACACAGATACGCAGTATTTT. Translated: CASSQDRRTGGNTDTQYF.

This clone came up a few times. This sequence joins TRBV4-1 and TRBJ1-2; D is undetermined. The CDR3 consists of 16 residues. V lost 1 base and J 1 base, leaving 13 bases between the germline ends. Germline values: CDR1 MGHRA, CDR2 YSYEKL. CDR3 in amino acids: CASSQVGRTNNYGYTF. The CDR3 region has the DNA TGCGCCAGCAGCCAAGTAGGACGGACTAATAACTATGGCTACACCTTC.

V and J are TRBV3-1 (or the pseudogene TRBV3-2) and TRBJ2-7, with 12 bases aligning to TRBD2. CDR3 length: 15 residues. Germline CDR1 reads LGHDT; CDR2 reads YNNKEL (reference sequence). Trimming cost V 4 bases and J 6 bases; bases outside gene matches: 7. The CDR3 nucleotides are TGTGCCAGCAGCCCCCTAGCGGGAGGGCCCGCCGAGCAGTACTTC. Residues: CASSPLAGGPAEQYF.

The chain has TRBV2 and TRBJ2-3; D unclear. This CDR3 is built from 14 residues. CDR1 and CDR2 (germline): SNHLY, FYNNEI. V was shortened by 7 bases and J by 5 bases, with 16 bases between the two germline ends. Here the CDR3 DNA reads TGTGCCAGCATTTCTACTCCAAACGGAGATACGCAGTATTTT. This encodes CASISTPNGDTQYF.

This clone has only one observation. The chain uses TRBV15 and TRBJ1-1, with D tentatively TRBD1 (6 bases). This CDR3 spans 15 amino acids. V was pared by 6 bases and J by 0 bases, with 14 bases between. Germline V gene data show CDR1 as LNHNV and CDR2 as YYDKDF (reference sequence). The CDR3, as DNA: TGTGCCACCAGGGACAGCCTATCTATGAACACTGAAGCTTTCTTT. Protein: CATRDSLSMNTEAFF.

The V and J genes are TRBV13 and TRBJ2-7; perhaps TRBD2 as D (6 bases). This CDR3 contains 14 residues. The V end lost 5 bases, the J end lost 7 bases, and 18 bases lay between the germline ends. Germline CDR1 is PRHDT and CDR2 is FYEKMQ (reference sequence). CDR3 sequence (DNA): TGTGCCAGCAGCCCAAGGCTAGCGCTGATAGAGCAGTACTTC. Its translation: CASSPRLALIEQYF.

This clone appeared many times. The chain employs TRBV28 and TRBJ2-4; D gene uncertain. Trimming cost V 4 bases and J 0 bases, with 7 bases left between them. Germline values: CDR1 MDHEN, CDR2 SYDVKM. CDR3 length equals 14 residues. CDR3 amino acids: CASSSRSAKNIQYF. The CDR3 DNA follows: TGTGCCAGCAGTTCTAGGTCAGCCAAAAACATTCAGTACTTC.

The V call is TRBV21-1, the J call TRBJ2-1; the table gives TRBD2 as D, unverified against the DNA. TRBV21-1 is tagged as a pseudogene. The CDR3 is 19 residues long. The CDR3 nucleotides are TGTGCCAGCAGCAAACCCCCAGCGGGGGGGCCGGGATTTTACAATGAGCAGTTCTTC. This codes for CASSKPPAGGPGFYNEQFF.

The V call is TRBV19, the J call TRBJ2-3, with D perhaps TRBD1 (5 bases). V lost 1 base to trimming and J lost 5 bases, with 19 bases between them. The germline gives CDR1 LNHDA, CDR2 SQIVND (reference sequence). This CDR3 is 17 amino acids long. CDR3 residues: CASSIGRGGRRKDTQYF. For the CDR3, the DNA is TGTGCCAGTAGTATAGGTAGGGGCGGACGTCGCAAAGATACGCAGTATTTT.